Listed below are T cell receptor beta chains from one sample, sequenced in a study of blood T cell repertoires in COVID-19. Repertoires were generated with immunoSEQ multiplex PCR, while TCRdb's copy carries only in-frame clones and drops some. The table includes some 48,000 clones, 65% to 85% detected once. Sequenced: peripheral blood. These receptors originate from a human donor in a cohort sampled during active COVID-19. CDR3s include the opening cysteine and the closing phenylalanine or tryptophan. The order of the fields is clone size, J gene, V gene, D gene, CDR3 DNA, CDR3 protein. The D gene is left open where the match is weak. Clone size, where shown, is once, few, many, or a class for clones that have expanded.

size: .; J: TRBJ1-3; V: TRBV4-1; D: .; DNA: TGCGCCAGCAGCCAAGACTTTATTTGGGGGACTATCGCTGGAAACACCATATATTTT; CDR3: CASSQDFIWGTIAGNTIYF
size: .; J: TRBJ2-2; V: TRBV4-1; D: .; DNA: TGCGCCAGCAGCCAACTCACCGGGGAGCTGTTTTTT; CDR3: CASSQLTGELFF
size: few; J: TRBJ2-3; V: TRBV20-1; D: TRBD2; DNA: TGCAGTGCTAGTTCCCTAGCGGAAAGCACAGATACGCAGTATTTT; CDR3: CSASSLAESTDTQYF
size: .; J: TRBJ1-6; V: TRBV5-1; D: .; DNA: TGCGCCAGCTGCTGGGACTTTAATTCACCCCTCCACTTT; CDR3: CASCWDFNSPLHF
size: .; J: TRBJ1-5; V: TRBV5-1; D: .; DNA: TGCGCCAGCAGCTTGAATCCCGGTAGCAATCAGCCCCAGCATTTT; CDR3: CASSLNPGSNQPQHF
size: .; J: TRBJ2-3; V: TRBV4-1; D: TRBD2; DNA: TGCGCCAGCAGCTATCCAGGGAGGGCAGATACGCAGTATTTT; CDR3: CASSYPGRADTQYF
size: .; J: TRBJ2-3; V: TRBV5-5; D: TRBD2; DNA: TGTGCCAGCAGAGATACTAGCGGGGGAGATACGCAGTATTTT; CDR3: CASRDTSGGDTQYF
size: .; J: TRBJ2-6; V: TRBV5-6; D: TRBD2; DNA: TGTGCCAGCAGCTTATTGGGTAGCGGGGGCCAGGCTGGGGCCAACGTCCTGACTTTC; CDR3: CASSLLGSGGQAGANVLTF
size: .; J: TRBJ1-6; V: TRBV11-2; D: .; DNA: TGTGCCAGCAGCGCATGGGGCGGATCACCCCTCCACTTT; CDR3: CASSAWGGSPLHF
size: .; J: TRBJ2-1; V: TRBV9; D: TRBD1; DNA: TGTGCCAGCAGCGGAACAGGGGTTGAGCAGTTCTTC; CDR3: CASSGTGVEQFF
size: .; J: TRBJ2-7; V: TRBV7-8; D: TRBD2; DNA: TGTGCCAGCAGCCTGGGGCTAGCGGGGGACTACGAGCAGTACTTC; CDR3: CASSLGLAGDYEQYF
size: once; J: TRBJ2-3; V: TRBV5-6; D: .; DNA: TGTGCCAGCAGCTTAGGACCCCATGCGGGTCTCGGTGGGCCGCAGTATTTT; CDR3: CASSLGPHAGLGGPQYF
size: .; J: TRBJ1-1; V: TRBV27; D: .; DNA: TGTGCCAGCAGTTACCGCGAGAACACTGAAGCTTTCTTT; CDR3: CASSYRENTEAFF
size: .; J: TRBJ2-7; V: TRBV5-1; D: TRBD1; DNA: TGCGCCAGCAGCCGGAACGACAGGGACGAGCAGTACTTC; CDR3: CASSRNDRDEQYF
size: .; J: TRBJ1-1; V: TRBV12-5; D: .; DNA: TGTGCTAGTGGTTTTCTCTTTACCCTGATAAGACAGACAAACACTGAAGCTTTCTTT; CDR3: CASGFLFTLIRQTNTEAFF
size: .; J: TRBJ2-2; V: TRBV18; D: .; DNA: TGTGCCAGCTCACATCTTACCGGGGAGCTGTTTTTT; CDR3: CASSHLTGELFF
size: .; J: TRBJ1-2; V: TRBV2; D: .; DNA: TGTGCCAGCAGTGAACAGTACTATGGCTACACCTTC; CDR3: CASSEQYYGYTF
size: few; J: TRBJ1-3; V: TRBV5-4; D: TRBD1; DNA: TGTGCCAGCAGCGGCCGAGACAGGGCTTCTGGAAACACCATATATTTT; CDR3: CASSGRDRASGNTIYF
size: .; J: TRBJ2-1; V: TRBV5-6; D: TRBD1; DNA: TGTGCCAGCAGAACCGGGACAGGGCATAGTGAGCAGTTCTTC; CDR3: CASRTGTGHSEQFF
size: .; J: TRBJ2-7; V: TRBV10-2; D: TRBD1; DNA: TGCGCCAGCAGAGCCGGGACAGGGTCCTACGAGCAGTACTTC; CDR3: CASRAGTGSYEQYF
size: .; J: TRBJ1-4; V: TRBV27; D: .; DNA: TGTGCCAGCAGTTCCTCTGTTGGAGTCGCGGTGGGGACAGAAAAACTGTTTTTT; CDR3: CASSSSVGVAVGTEKLFF
size: once; J: TRBJ1-2; V: TRBV6-5; D: TRBD1; DNA: TGTGCCAGCAGCCCGGGACAGGCTAACTATGGCTACACCTTC; CDR3: CASSPGQANYGYTF
size: .; J: TRBJ1-2; V: TRBV15; D: TRBD1; DNA: TGTGCCACCAGCACCGAACAGGGGGTAGGAGGCTACACCTTC; CDR3: CATSTEQGVGGYTF
size: .; J: TRBJ1-1; V: TRBV11-3; D: TRBD1; DNA: TGTGCCAGCAGCCCACAGGGGGAAGGGGAAGCTTTCTTT; CDR3: CASSPQGEGEAFF
size: .; J: TRBJ2-1; V: TRBV29-1; D: .; DNA: TGCAGCTTAAGGTTATCCGGGACAGAGCAGTTCTTC; CDR3: CSLRLSGTEQFF
size: .; J: TRBJ2-7; V: TRBV30; D: .; DNA: TGTGCCTGGAGTCCCTACCTAGGGGGAAACTACGAGCAGTACTTC; CDR3: CAWSPYLGGNYEQYF
size: .; J: TRBJ2-7; V: TRBV2; D: .; DNA: TGTGCCACCATGGGAGAGTACGAGCAGTACTTC; CDR3: CATMGEYEQYF
size: .; J: TRBJ1-5; V: TRBV3-1/TRBV3-2; D: .; DNA: TGTGCCAGCAGCCCCTCAGAAAACAGCAATCAGCCCCAGCATTTT; CDR3: CASSPSENSNQPQHF
size: .; J: TRBJ1-6; V: TRBV7-6; D: .; DNA: TGTGCCAGCAGCTTAGATAGGGGTCTCAATTCACCCCTCCACTTT; CDR3: CASSLDRGLNSPLHF
size: .; J: TRBJ2-2; V: TRBV11-2; D: .; DNA: TGTGCCAGCAGCCGTCAAACGGGCGGGGAGCTGTTTTTT; CDR3: CASSRQTGGELFF
size: .; J: TRBJ2-3; V: TRBV11-2; D: .; DNA: TGTGCCAGCAGCTTAGATAGTAGTCCAGGGGAGGGCGGCACAGATACGCAGTATTTT; CDR3: CASSLDSSPGEGGTDTQYF
size: .; J: TRBJ2-1; V: TRBV9; D: .; DNA: TGTGCCAGCAGCGCGGGACTGCTCAGCAATGAGCAGTTCTTC; CDR3: CASSAGLLSNEQFF
size: .; J: TRBJ2-3; V: TRBV13; D: TRBD2; DNA: TGTGCCAGCAGCTTACGGCCTAGCGGGGGGGATACGCAGTATTTT; CDR3: CASSLRPSGGDTQYF
size: few; J: TRBJ1-6; V: TRBV10-2; D: .; DNA: TGCGCCAGCAGTGAGTCGATGCGGACACCCCTCCACTTT; CDR3: CASSESMRTPLHF
size: .; J: TRBJ1-5; V: TRBV10-3; D: .; DNA: TGTGCCAGCCAGGGGCTCAATAGCAATCAGCCCCAGCATTTT; CDR3: CASQGLNSNQPQHF
size: .; J: TRBJ2-5; V: TRBV7-9; D: .; DNA: TGTGCCAGCAGCTCCCGGGACACCCAAGAGACCCAGTACTTC; CDR3: CASSSRDTQETQYF
size: .; J: TRBJ2-7; V: TRBV7-2; D: TRBD1; DNA: TGTGCCAGCAGCTTAGAGGGGGCGAGCTCCTACGAGCAGTACTTC; CDR3: CASSLEGASSYEQYF
size: .; J: TRBJ1-4; V: TRBV5-5; D: .; DNA: TGTGCCAGCAGCTTGGCCCCCTCGGAAAAACTGTTTTTT; CDR3: CASSLAPSEKLFF
size: .; J: TRBJ2-3; V: TRBV2; D: TRBD2; DNA: TGTGCCAGCAGTGATCATAGCGGGGGGGGTACGCAGTATTTT; CDR3: CASSDHSGGGTQYF
size: .; J: TRBJ1-3; V: TRBV5-1; D: TRBD1; DNA: TGCGCCAGCAGCCCGACGACAGGGAATCTCGTCACCATATATTTT; CDR3: CASSPTTGNLVTIYF
size: few; J: TRBJ1-5; V: TRBV19; D: .; DNA: TGTGCCAGTAGTCCCGGGCCCCGGGGAGGGCCCCAGCATTTT; CDR3: CASSPGPRGGPQHF
size: .; J: TRBJ2-5; V: TRBV3-1/TRBV3-2; D: TRBD1; DNA: TGTGCCAGCAGCCAGCGGACAGGGGGCAGGCGAGAGACCCAGTACTTC; CDR3: CASSQRTGGRRETQYF
size: .; J: TRBJ2-7; V: TRBV19; D: .; DNA: TGTGCCAGTAGCCTCCGAGCGGGCTCCTACGAGCAGTACTTC; CDR3: CASSLRAGSYEQYF
size: .; J: TRBJ1-2; V: TRBV19; D: .; DNA: TGTGCCAGTAGTATGGACAGTAACTATGGCTACACCTTC; CDR3: CASSMDSNYGYTF
size: once; J: TRBJ2-7; V: TRBV27; D: TRBD2; DNA: TGTGCCAGCAGTTTAGTTGTTTCGGGGGGGGCCTACGAGCAGTACTTC; CDR3: CASSLVVSGGAYEQYF
size: few; J: TRBJ2-7; V: TRBV2; D: TRBD1; DNA: TGTGCCAGCAACTCTAGGGACAGGGTGGACGAGCAGTACTTC; CDR3: CASNSRDRVDEQYF
size: .; J: TRBJ2-2; V: TRBV7-2; D: .; DNA: TGTGCCAGCAGCTTACAGTCAGGGGACACCGGGGAGCTGTTTTTT; CDR3: CASSLQSGDTGELFF
size: .; J: TRBJ2-5; V: TRBV24-1; D: .; DNA: TGTGCCACCGGACTGGGGGAGACCCAGTACTTC; CDR3: CATGLGETQYF
size: .; J: TRBJ2-6; V: TRBV7-2; D: TRBD2; DNA: TGTGCCAGCACCGGGGGGGCCTGGGCCAACGTCCTGACTTTC; CDR3: CASTGGAWANVLTF
size: .; J: TRBJ2-3; V: TRBV30; D: .; DNA: TGTGCCTGGAGTGAGAGAGATACGCAGTATTTT; CDR3: CAWSERDTQYF
size: .; J: TRBJ2-3; V: TRBV5-1; D: TRBD2; DNA: TGCGCCAGCAGCTTAACGCTCGCGGGGGGCCGGGCAGATACGCAGTATTTT; CDR3: CASSLTLAGGRADTQYF